This entry is about one TCR beta chain. These data are taken from a study of blood T cell repertoires in COVID-19. Trimming removed 5 bases from V and 6 bases from J; junction bases left unmatched: 2. This CDR3 contains 13 residues. CDR1 and CDR2 from the germline V gene are SNHLY and FYNNEI. The table came from immunoSEQ multiplex PCR; TCRdb's copy has only in-frame clones and leaves some out. Seen here are about 120,000 clones, 70% to 90% observed once, and the top ten hold almost 4.5%. The sequence was collected from a man aged 35 to 55 with acute or convalescent COVID-19. Sequenced: peripheral blood. The chain links TRBV2 to TRBJ2-1; TRBD2 matches 9 bases. The CDR3 DNA follows: TGTGCCAGCAGTTTGACTAGCGGCAATGAGCAGTTCTTC. This encodes CASSLTSGNEQFF.